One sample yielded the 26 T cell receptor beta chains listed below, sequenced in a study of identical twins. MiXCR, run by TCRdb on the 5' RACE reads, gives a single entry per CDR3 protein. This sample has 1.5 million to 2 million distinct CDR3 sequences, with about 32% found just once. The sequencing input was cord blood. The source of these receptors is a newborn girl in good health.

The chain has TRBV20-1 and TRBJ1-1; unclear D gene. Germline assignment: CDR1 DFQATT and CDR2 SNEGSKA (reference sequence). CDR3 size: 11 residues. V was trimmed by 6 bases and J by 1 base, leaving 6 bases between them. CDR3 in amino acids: CSALANTEAFF. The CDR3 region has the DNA TGCAGTGCCCTTGCGAACACTGAAGCTTTCTTT.

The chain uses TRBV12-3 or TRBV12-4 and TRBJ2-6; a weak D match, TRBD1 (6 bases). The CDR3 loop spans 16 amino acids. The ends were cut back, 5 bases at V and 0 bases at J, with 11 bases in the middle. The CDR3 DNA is TGTGCCAGCAGTCCTACAGGGAACTCTGGGGCCAACGTCCTGACTTTC. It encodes CASSPTGNSGANVLTF.

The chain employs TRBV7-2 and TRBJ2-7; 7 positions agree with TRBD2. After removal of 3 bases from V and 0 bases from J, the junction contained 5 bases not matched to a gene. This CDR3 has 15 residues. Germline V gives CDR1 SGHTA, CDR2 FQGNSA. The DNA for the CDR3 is TGTGCCAGCAGCTTGCAAGCGGGGAGCTCCTACGAGCAGTACTTC. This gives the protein CASSLQAGSSYEQYF.

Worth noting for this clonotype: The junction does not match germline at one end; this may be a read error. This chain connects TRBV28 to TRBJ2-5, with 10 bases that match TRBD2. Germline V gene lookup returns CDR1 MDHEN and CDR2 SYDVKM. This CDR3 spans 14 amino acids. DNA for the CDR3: TGTGCCAGCACAGGTCTAGCGGGAGAGGGGACCCCGTACTTC. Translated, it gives CASTGLAGEGTPYF.

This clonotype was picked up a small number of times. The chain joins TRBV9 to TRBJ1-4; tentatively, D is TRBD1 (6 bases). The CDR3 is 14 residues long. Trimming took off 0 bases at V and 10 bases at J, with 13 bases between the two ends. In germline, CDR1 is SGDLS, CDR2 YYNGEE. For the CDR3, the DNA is TGTGCCAGCAGCGTAGCCAGAGGCAGGGGAAAACTGTTTTTT. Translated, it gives CASSVARGRGKLFF.

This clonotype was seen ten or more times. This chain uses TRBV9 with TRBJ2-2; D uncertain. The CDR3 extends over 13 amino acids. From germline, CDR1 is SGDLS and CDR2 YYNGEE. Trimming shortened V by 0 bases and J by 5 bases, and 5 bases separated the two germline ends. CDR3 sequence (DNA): TGTGCCAGCAGCGTAGGGGGTACCGGGGAGCTGTTTTTT. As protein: CASSVGGTGELFF.

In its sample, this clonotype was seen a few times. CDR3 in amino acids: CASSQLGGKGAEAFF. DNA of the CDR3: TGTGCCAGCAGTCAGCTGGGGGGGAAGGGCGCTGAAGCTTTCTTT. This chain uses TRBV2 with TRBJ1-1; possible D gene TRBD1, 5 bases. Trimming removed 5 bases from V and 6 bases from J, with 19 bases in between. CDR1 and CDR2 (germline): SNHLY, FYNNEI. The CDR3 runs to 15 residues.

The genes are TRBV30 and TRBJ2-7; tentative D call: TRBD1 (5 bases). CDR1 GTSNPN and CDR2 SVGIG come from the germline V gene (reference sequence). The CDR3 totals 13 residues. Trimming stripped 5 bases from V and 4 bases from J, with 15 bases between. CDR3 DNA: TGTGCCTGGTCAGGGTTAGACCGTTACGAGCAGTACTTC. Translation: CAWSGLDRYEQYF. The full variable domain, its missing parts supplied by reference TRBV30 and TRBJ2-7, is SQTIHQWPATLVQPVGSPLSLECTVEGTSNPNLYWYRQAAGRGLQLLFYSVGIGQISSEVPQNLSASRPQDRQFILSSKKLLLSDSGFYLCAWSGLDRYEQYFGPGTRLTVT.

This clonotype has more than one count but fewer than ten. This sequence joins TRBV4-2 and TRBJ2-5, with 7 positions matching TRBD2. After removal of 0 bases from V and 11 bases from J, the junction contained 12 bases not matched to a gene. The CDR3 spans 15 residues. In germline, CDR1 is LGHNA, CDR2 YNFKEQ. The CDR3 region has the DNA TGTGCCAGCAGCCAAGAGGCGGGAGTTTACAATGAGCAGTACTTC. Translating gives CASSQEAGVYNEQYF.

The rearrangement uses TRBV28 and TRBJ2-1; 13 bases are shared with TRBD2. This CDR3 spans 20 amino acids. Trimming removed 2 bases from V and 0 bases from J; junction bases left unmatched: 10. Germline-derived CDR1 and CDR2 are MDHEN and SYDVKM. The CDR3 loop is CASSLTFGLAGEDSYNEQFF. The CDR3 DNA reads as TGTGCCAGCAGTTTAACTTTTGGACTAGCGGGAGAAGACTCCTACAATGAGCAGTTCTTC.

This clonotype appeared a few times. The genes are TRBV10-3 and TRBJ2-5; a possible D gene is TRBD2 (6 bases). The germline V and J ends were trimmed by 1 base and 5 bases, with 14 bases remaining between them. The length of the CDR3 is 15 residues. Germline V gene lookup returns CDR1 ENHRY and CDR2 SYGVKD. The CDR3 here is CAISEWETSLETQYF. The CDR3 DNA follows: TGTGCCATCAGTGAGTGGGAAACTAGCCTCGAGACCCAGTACTTC.

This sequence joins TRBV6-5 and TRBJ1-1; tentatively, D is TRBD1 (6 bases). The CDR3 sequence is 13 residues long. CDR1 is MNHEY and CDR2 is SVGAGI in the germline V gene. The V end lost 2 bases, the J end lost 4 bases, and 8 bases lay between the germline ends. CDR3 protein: CASSYGTSTEAFF. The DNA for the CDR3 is TGTGCCAGCAGTTACGGGACAAGCACTGAAGCTTTCTTT.

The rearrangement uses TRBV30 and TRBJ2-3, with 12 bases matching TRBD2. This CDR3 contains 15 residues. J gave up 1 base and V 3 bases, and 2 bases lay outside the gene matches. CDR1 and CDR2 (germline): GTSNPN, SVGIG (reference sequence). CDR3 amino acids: CAWRLAGGRTDTQYF. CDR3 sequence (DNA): TGTGCCTGGAGACTAGCGGGGGGCCGCACAGATACGCAGTATTTT.

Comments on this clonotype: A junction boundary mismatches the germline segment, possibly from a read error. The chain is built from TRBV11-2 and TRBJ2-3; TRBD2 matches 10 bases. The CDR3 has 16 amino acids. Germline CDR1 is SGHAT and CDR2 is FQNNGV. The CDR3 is CACSLVRAGGGDTQYF. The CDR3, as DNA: TGTGCCTGCAGCTTAGTCCGAGCGGGAGGGGGAGATACGCAGTATTTT.

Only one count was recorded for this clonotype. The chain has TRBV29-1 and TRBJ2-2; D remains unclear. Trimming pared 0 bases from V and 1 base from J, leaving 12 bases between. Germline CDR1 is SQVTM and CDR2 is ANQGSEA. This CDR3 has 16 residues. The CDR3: CSVEDPSKRNTGELFF. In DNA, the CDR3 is TGCAGCGTTGAAGATCCATCGAAGAGGAACACCGGGGAGCTGTTTTTT.

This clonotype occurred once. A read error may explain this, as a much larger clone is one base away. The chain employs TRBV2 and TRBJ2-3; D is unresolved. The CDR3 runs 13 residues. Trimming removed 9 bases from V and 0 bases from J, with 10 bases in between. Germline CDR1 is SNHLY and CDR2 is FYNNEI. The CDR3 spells CASQQSSTDTQYF. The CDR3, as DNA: TGTGCCAGTCAACAGTCTAGCACAGATACGCAGTATTTT.

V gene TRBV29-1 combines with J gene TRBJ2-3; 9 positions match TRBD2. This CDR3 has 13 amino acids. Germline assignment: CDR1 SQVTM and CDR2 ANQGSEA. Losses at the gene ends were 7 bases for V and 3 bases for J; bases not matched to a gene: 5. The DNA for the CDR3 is TGCAGCGGGGGGACTAGCTTGACAGATACGCAGTATTTT. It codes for CSGGTSLTDTQYF.

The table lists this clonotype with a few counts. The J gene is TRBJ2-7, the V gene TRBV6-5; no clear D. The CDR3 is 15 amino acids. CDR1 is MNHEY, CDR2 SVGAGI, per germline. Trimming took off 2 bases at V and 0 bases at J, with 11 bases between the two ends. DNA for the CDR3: TGTGCCAGCAGTTACCTTGACCAGAGCTCCTACGAGCAGTACTTC. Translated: CASSYLDQSSYEQYF.

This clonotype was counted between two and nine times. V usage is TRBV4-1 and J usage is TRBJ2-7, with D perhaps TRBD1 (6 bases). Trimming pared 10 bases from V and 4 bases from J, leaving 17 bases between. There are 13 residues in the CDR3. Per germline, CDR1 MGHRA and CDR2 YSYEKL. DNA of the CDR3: TGCGCCACCGGTAGGGGGATTGGGTACGAGCAGTACTTC. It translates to CATGRGIGYEQYF.

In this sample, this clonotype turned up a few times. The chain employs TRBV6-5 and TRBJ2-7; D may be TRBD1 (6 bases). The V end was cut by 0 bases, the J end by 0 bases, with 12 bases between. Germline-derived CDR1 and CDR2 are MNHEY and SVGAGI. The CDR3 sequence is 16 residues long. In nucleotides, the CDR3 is TGTGCCAGCAGTTACTCCGGGACACGAAGCTCCTACGAGCAGTACTTC. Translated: CASSYSGTRSSYEQYF.

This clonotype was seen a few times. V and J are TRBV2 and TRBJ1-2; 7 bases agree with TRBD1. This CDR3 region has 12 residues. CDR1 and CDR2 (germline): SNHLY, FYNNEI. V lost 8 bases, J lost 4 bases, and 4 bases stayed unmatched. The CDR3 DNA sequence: TGTGCCAGCTACAGGGGTACCTATGGCTACACCTTC. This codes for CASYRGTYGYTF.

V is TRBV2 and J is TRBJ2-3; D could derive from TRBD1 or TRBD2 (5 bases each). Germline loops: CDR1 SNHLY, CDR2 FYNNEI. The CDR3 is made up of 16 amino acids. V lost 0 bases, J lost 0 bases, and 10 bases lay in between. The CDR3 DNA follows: TGTGCCAGCAGTGAAGCCCGGGGCCGGAGCACAGATACGCAGTATTTT. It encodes CASSEARGRSTDTQYF.

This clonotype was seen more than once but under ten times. CDR3 sequence: CASSYSTLAGPYEQYF. CDR3 DNA sequence: TGTGCCAGCAGTTACTCGACTCTAGCGGGGCCCTACGAGCAGTACTTC. This sequence joins TRBV6-2 or TRBV6-3 and TRBJ2-5, with TRBD2 matching 9 bases. With the DNA end fitting TRBJ2-7 better, the J assignment may be wrong. From germline, CDR1 is MNHEY and CDR2 SVGEGT. The CDR3 is made up of 16 amino acids.

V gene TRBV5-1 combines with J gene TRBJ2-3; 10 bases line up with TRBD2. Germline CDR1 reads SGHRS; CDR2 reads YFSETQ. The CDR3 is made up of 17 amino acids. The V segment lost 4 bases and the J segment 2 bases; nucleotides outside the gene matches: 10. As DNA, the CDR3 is TGCGCCAGCAGCAAAATGGAAACTAGCGGGGTCACAGATACGCAGTATTTT. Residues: CASSKMETSGVTDTQYF.

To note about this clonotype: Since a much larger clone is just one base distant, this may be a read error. The CDR3 loop reads CASSFGGLGTDAQYF. In DNA form, the CDR3 reads TGTGCCAGCAGTTTTGGTGGGCTCGGCACAGATGCGCAGTATTTT. The gene calls are TRBV28 and TRBJ2-3; D unclear. From germline, CDR1 is MDHEN and CDR2 SYDVKM. The length of the CDR3 is 15 residues.

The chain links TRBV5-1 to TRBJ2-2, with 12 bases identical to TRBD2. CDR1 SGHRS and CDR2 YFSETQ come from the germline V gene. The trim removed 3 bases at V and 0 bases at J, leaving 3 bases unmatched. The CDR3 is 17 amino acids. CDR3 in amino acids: CASSSGLAGPNTGELFF. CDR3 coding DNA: TGCGCCAGCAGCTCTGGACTAGCGGGACCGAACACCGGGGAGCTGTTTTTT.